The 16 T cell receptor beta chains below all came from one sample that was sequenced in a study of T cells after yellow fever vaccination. MiXCR, run by TCRdb on the 5' RACE reads, gives a single entry per CDR3 protein. The sample carries 300,000 to 400,000 distinct CDR3 sequences, around 10% recorded once. Sequencing was performed on CD4+ T cells sorted from PBMCs, taken 45 days after the yellow fever booster vaccination. Receptor source: a man younger than 35 who received the YFV17D yellow fever vaccine.

The chain combines TRBV12-3 or TRBV12-4 with TRBJ1-1; TRBD1 might be the D (6 bases). The CDR3 totals 14 residues. The V end lost 5 bases, the J end lost 1 base, and 11 bases lay between the germline ends. This chain's CDR3 is CASSVGHWNTEAFF. Written as DNA, the CDR3 is TGTGCCAGCAGTGTGGGACACTGGAACACTGAAGCTTTCTTT.

This clonotype has only a few counts. V usage is TRBV7-9 and J usage is TRBJ2-6; D uncertain. This CDR3 is 14 amino acids long. CDR1 is SEHNR and CDR2 is FQNEAQ in the germline V gene (reference sequence). V shed 0 bases and J shed 9 bases, with 9 bases lying between them. CDR3 protein: CASSLATPYNVLTF. Written as DNA, the CDR3 is TGTGCCAGCAGCTTAGCTACCCCGTACAACGTCCTGACTTTC. Complete variable domain (other parts from reference TRBV7-9 and TRBJ2-6): DTGVSQNPRHKITKRGQNVTFRCDPISEHNRLYWYRQTLGQGPEFLTYFQNEAQLEKSRLLSDRFSAERPKGSFSTLEIQRTEQGDSAMYLCASSLATPYNVLTFGAGSRLTVL.

V is TRBV9 and J is TRBJ1-1; D call uncertain. The CDR3 spans 13 residues. The germline V and J ends were trimmed by 0 bases and 1 base, with 4 bases remaining between them. From germline, CDR1 is SGDLS and CDR2 YYNGEE. CDR3 sequence (DNA): TGTGCCAGCAGCGTAGAGGAGAACACTGAAGCTTTCTTT. Translation gives CASSVEENTEAFF.

The table lists this clonotype with a few counts. V gene TRBV6-1 combines with J gene TRBJ1-3; D gene ambiguous. Germline CDR1 MNHNS, CDR2 SASEGT. The V and J ends lost 9 bases and 6 bases respectively, with 18 bases between them. CDR3 size: 14 residues. CDR3 in amino acids: CASRHEWGVNTIYF. The CDR3 DNA sequence: TGTGCCAGTAGGCATGAATGGGGTGTAAACACCATATATTTT.

This clonotype was recorded at least ten times. This chain connects TRBV27 to TRBJ2-7, with TRBD1 identical over 7 bases. This CDR3 has 14 amino acids. Germline loops: CDR1 MNHEY, CDR2 SMNVEV (reference sequence). Unmatched junction bases numbered 12, after V lost 11 bases and J lost 2 bases. CDR3 sequence: CARQGGEVTYEQYF. Written as DNA, the CDR3 is TGTGCCCGGCAAGGGGGCGAAGTTACCTACGAGCAGTACTTC.

This clonotype was seen repeatedly, ten times or more. The rearrangement uses TRBV7-9 and TRBJ2-3, with D possibly matching TRBD2 (7 bases). CDR3 length: 15 amino acids. Deletions cut 3 bases from V and 5 bases from J, with 15 bases between. Looked up from germline, CDR1 is SEHNR and CDR2 is FQNEAQ (reference sequence). The CDR3 sequence: CASSFWGGRGDTQYF. The CDR3, as DNA: TGTGCCAGCAGCTTTTGGGGGGGCCGAGGAGATACGCAGTATTTT.

V usage is TRBV5-6 and J usage is TRBJ2-7, with D hard to call. Germline CDR1 SGHDT, CDR2 YYEEEE. The CDR3 covers 14 residues. V lost 0 bases, J lost 3 bases, and 10 bases lay in between. The CDR3 region is CASSLARQSYEQYV. CDR3 nucleotide sequence: TGTGCCAGCAGCTTGGCCCGCCAGAGCTACGAGCAGTACGTC.

V usage is TRBV10-1 and J usage is TRBJ2-4, with a tentative D call TRBD1 (5 bases). The CDR3 loop spans 16 amino acids. The germline V gene has CDR1 WNHNN and CDR2 SYGVQD (reference sequence). V was clipped by 4 bases and J by 0 bases, with 13 bases between them. CDR3 sequence: CASSVWGVLAKNIQYF. The CDR3 DNA is TGCGCCAGCAGTGTTTGGGGCGTACTAGCCAAAAACATTCAGTACTTC.

This clonotype occurred many times. This CDR3 reads CASSSLVRVSYNEQFF. CDR3 sequence (DNA): TGTGCCAGCAGCTCTTTGGTGCGCGTGTCCTACAATGAGCAGTTCTTC. The chain combines TRBV7-2 with TRBJ2-1; D gene uncertain. Germline CDR1 and CDR2: SGHTA and FQGNSA. This CDR3 contains 16 residues. Trimming removed 4 bases at V and 1 base at J, with 14 bases between.

This clonotype was seen more than once but under ten times. The chain is built from TRBV6-2 or TRBV6-3 and TRBJ2-2; D uncertain. V lost 5 bases to trimming and J lost 6 bases, with 7 bases between them. CDR1 MNHEY and CDR2 SVGEGT come from the germline V gene. The CDR3 is made up of 12 amino acids. The CDR3 is CASSKGSGELFF. The CDR3 region has the DNA TGTGCCAGCAGTAAGGGTTCCGGGGAGCTGTTTTTT.

The genes are TRBV6-1 and TRBJ2-3; 10 nucleotides match TRBD1. V shed 0 bases, J shed 4 bases, and the junction held 4 bases outside the gene matches. Germline V gene lookup returns CDR1 MNHNS and CDR2 SASEGT. The CDR3 extends over 16 amino acids. The CDR3 nucleotides are TGTGCCAGCAGTGAAGCGTGGACAGGGGGGTCAGATACGCAGTATTTT. Translated: CASSEAWTGGSDTQYF.

The chain joins TRBV6-5 to TRBJ2-3, with D possibly being TRBD2 (6 bases). The CDR3 has 15 residues. Germline CDR1 is MNHEY and CDR2 is SVGAGI. The germline V and J ends were trimmed by 2 bases and 3 bases, with 12 bases remaining between them. CDR3 sequence (DNA): TGTGCCAGCAGTTACGCGTGGGGGGAGACAGATACGCAGTATTTT. It yields the protein CASSYAWGETDTQYF.

The chain combines TRBV7-9 with TRBJ2-1, with TRBD2 matching over 8 bases. Trimming took 6 bases from V and 5 from J; bases not matched to a gene: 9. CDR3 length: 15 amino acids. CDR1 and CDR2 (germline): SEHNR, FQNEAQ (reference sequence). CDR3 region: CASSLRGADHNEQFF. For the CDR3, the DNA is TGTGCCAGCAGTTTGCGGGGGGCCGATCACAATGAGCAGTTCTTC. Full variable domain (rest looked up from reference TRBV7-9 and TRBJ2-1): DTGVSQNPRHKITKRGQNVTFRCDPISEHNRLYWYRQTLGQGPEFLTYFQNEAQLEKSRLLSDRFSAERPKGSFSTLEIQRTEQGDSAMYLCASSLRGADHNEQFFGPGTRLTVL.

The rearrangement uses TRBV7-9 and TRBJ2-5; D may be TRBD1 or TRBD2 (5 bases each). The CDR3 is made up of 14 amino acids. Looked up from germline, CDR1 is SEHNR and CDR2 is FQNEAQ (reference sequence). V was clipped by 5 bases and J by 5 bases, with 15 bases between them. In DNA, the CDR3 is TGTGCCAGCAGCCCTCCCCCTGGGGGTGAGACCCAGTACTTC. Translated: CASSPPPGGETQYF.

There are a few counts of this clonotype. This chain joins TRBV5-1 and TRBJ2-1; D is uncertain. V lost 6 bases and J lost 1, with 11 bases in between. The CDR3 runs to 14 residues. Germline V gene sequence: CDR1 SGHRS, CDR2 YFSETQ. The CDR3 DNA is TGCGCCAGCACACCAGACTCTTCCTACAATGAGCAGTTCTTC. Protein: CASTPDSSYNEQFF.

This clonotype occurred many times. V usage is TRBV28 and J usage is TRBJ2-5; the D is unclear. The V end was cut by 7 bases, the J end by 1 base, with 10 bases between. The length of the CDR3 is 13 residues. CDR1 and CDR2 (germline): MDHEN, SYDVKM. CDR3 in DNA: TGTGCCAGCATCCCGGAAAGCCAAGAGACCCAGTACTTC. Its translation: CASIPESQETQYF.